Shown below are 28 T cell receptor beta chains from a single sample sequenced in a study of T cell responses to AZD1222 COVID-19 vaccine. The data were produced by immunoSEQ multiplex PCR, yet TCRdb's version contains in-frame clones alone and is incomplete. Here the sample spans about 130,000 clones, under 90% being singletons. The sample consisted of peripheral blood, taken on day 0 of AZD1222 vaccination. The source of these receptors is an adult in good health.

This clone came up once. The CDR3 sequence: CAWRRPGTSNQPQHF. DNA of the CDR3: TGTGCCTGGAGACGACCGGGAACTAGCAATCAGCCCCAGCATTTT. The chain couples TRBV30 to TRBJ1-5, with no clear D. CDR3 length equals 15 residues. CDR1 and CDR2 from the germline V gene are GTSNPN and SVGIG (reference sequence). V was pared by 3 bases and J by 0 bases, with 12 bases between.

This clone was observed a single time. The rearrangement links TRBV27 to TRBJ1-3; D may be TRBD1 (6 bases). Per the germline V gene, CDR1 is MNHEY and CDR2 is SMNVEV (reference sequence). The CDR3 spans 13 residues. Trimming removed 2 bases from V and 9 bases from J, with 11 bases in between. For the CDR3, the DNA is TGTGCCAGCAGTTTAGGTCGAGGGGGCACCATATATTTT. Residues: CASSLGRGGTIYF.

The V and J genes are TRBV30 and TRBJ1-1; D uncertain. The V end lost 0 bases, the J end lost 7 bases, and 6 bases lay between the germline ends. The CDR3 contains 11 residues. Per the germline V gene, CDR1 is GTSNPN and CDR2 is SVGIG (reference sequence). CDR3 DNA sequence: TGTGCCTGGAGTGTCGGGGTTGAAGCTTTCTTT. It yields the protein CAWSVGVEAFF.

The chain uses TRBV19 and TRBJ2-5; D is possibly TRBD2 (5 bases). Per germline, CDR1 LNHDA and CDR2 SQIVND (reference sequence). V lost 5 bases and J lost 4, with 14 bases in between. The CDR3 contains 14 residues. DNA of the CDR3: TGTGCCAGTAGTCCACATATTGCGGGAGAGACCCAGTACTTC. It translates to CASSPHIAGETQYF.

The chain combines TRBV6-5 with TRBJ1-4; D is perhaps TRBD1 (5 bases). This CDR3 comprises 14 residues. Germline V CDR1 and CDR2: MNHEY, SVGAGI. V lost 4 bases, J lost 6 bases, and 12 bases lay in between. The CDR3 bases are TGTGCCAGCAGTTCAGCGGGGACCCATGAAAAACTGTTTTTT. Protein: CASSSAGTHEKLFF.

This chain links TRBV19 with TRBJ1-4; 7 nucleotides match TRBD1. CDR1 is LNHDA, CDR2 SQIVND, per germline (reference sequence). The CDR3 has 13 residues. V shed 0 bases, J shed 8 bases, and the junction held 0 bases outside the gene matches. In nucleotides, the CDR3 is TGTGCCAGTAGTATAGAGGACAGGGAAAAACTGTTTTTT. It is translated as CASSIEDREKLFF.

This chain joins TRBV4-2 and TRBJ1-5, with 9 positions matching TRBD1. Germline V gene sequence: CDR1 LGHNA, CDR2 YNFKEQ. The length of the CDR3 is 19 residues. Trimming at V came to 4 bases and at J to 0 bases, leaving 13 bases not matched to a gene. CDR3 sequence (DNA): TGTGCCAGCAGCCGCTCCGGGACAGGGTTGGGGTATAGCAATCAGCCCCAGCATTTT. Translating it yields CASSRSGTGLGYSNQPQHF.

The CDR3 spells CASSDREGNQPQHF. CDR3 DNA: TGTGCCAGCAGTGATCGGGAGGGCAATCAGCCCCAGCATTTT. This rearrangement joins TRBV6-1 to TRBJ1-5; D unresolved. This CDR3 has 14 amino acids. V was clipped by 3 bases and J by 2 bases, with 8 bases between them. Germline CDR1 reads MNHNS; CDR2 reads SASEGT.

This chain connects TRBV5-1 to TRBJ2-5; 7 bases are shared with TRBD1. CDR3 length equals 16 residues. The J segment lost 2 bases and the V segment lost 4 bases, leaving 11 bases of the junction unmatched. Germline-derived CDR1 and CDR2 are SGHRS and YFSETQ. CDR3 nucleotides: TGCGCCAGCAGCAAAGGGGACCGGGACAGACAAGAGACCCAGTACTTC. This encodes CASSKGDRDRQETQYF.

This sequence joins TRBV6-5 and TRBJ1-5, with D perhaps TRBD1 (5 bases). The CDR3 runs 15 residues. Per the germline V gene, CDR1 is MNHEY and CDR2 is SVGAGI. The V end was cut by 6 bases, the J end by 9 bases, with 21 bases between. CDR3 residues: CASSPDTTTILPQHF. In DNA, the CDR3 is TGTGCCAGCAGCCCGGACACGACGACGATATTGCCCCAGCATTTT.

The CDR3 sequence is CATSADRDNEQFF. For the CDR3, the DNA is TGTGCCACCAGTGCGGACAGAGACAATGAGCAGTTCTTC. This chain connects TRBV24-1 to TRBJ2-1; perhaps TRBD1 as D (6 bases). V was cut by 5 bases and J by 5 bases, with 9 bases left in between. The CDR3 loop spans 13 amino acids. Germline-derived CDR1 and CDR2 are KGHDR and SFDVKD.

The chain carries TRBV6-5 and TRBJ1-6, with D hard to call. Per germline, CDR1 MNHEY and CDR2 SVGAGI. The CDR3 is 14 amino acids. V lost 5 bases and J lost 6, with 11 bases in between. CDR3 sequence: CASSTSIGNSPLHF. CDR3 bases: TGTGCCAGCAGTACCTCAATCGGTAATTCACCCCTCCACTTT.

The rearrangement uses TRBV30 and TRBJ1-5, with TRBD1 as a possible D gene (5 bases). Per germline, CDR1 GTSNPN and CDR2 SVGIG (reference sequence). The V and J ends lost 0 bases and 3 bases respectively, with 9 bases between them. This CDR3 spans 14 amino acids. In DNA, the CDR3 is TGTGCCTGGAGTGTAATGGGGGTCAATCAGCCCCAGCATTTT. Protein sequence: CAWSVMGVNQPQHF.

This chain joins TRBV9 and TRBJ1-2; D is unresolved. The CDR3 is 12 amino acids. V dropped 0 bases and J dropped 7 bases, with 7 bases sitting between them. Germline-derived CDR1 and CDR2 are SGDLS and YYNGEE. Written as DNA, the CDR3 is TGTGCCAGCAGCGTAGCTTCGGGTGGCTACACCTTC. Its protein is CASSVASGGYTF.

The rearrangement joins TRBV7-9 to TRBJ1-5; D call uncertain. The V end lost 7 bases, the J end lost 3 bases, and 10 bases lay between the germline ends. Germline V gene lookup returns CDR1 SEHNR and CDR2 FQNEAQ (reference sequence). This CDR3 is built from 13 residues. Here the CDR3 DNA reads TGTGCCAGCACCTCATGGTCCAATCAGCCCCAGCATTTT. It yields the protein CASTSWSNQPQHF.

This clone showed up just once. The rearrangement joins TRBV29-1 to TRBJ2-1; D might be TRBD2 (5 bases). V lost 3 bases and J lost 7, with 13 bases in between. The V gene's germline CDR1 is SQVTM and CDR2 ANQGSEA. This CDR3 has 13 residues. CDR3 DNA: TGCAGCGTTGAGGGGTTAGCGCAAAATGAGCAGTTCTTC. Protein sequence: CSVEGLAQNEQFF.

This chain uses TRBV14 with TRBJ1-3; a weak D match, TRBD1 (5 bases). CDR3 length: 15 amino acids. V lost 4 bases, J lost 0 bases, and 10 bases lay in between. Germline CDR1 SGHDN, CDR2 FVKESK. CDR3 nucleotides: TGTGCCAGCAGCCTACCAGGGAGCTCTGGAAACACCATATATTTT. As protein: CASSLPGSSGNTIYF.

CDR3 sequence reads: CSVEGGGANEQFF. CDR3 bases: TGCAGCGTTGAGGGCGGGGGGGCCAATGAGCAGTTCTTC. The rearrangement uses TRBV29-1 and TRBJ2-1, with TRBD2 identical over 9 bases. Germline trimming cut 3 bases from V and 6 bases from J; bases unmatched to any gene: 3. This CDR3 has 13 residues. In germline, CDR1 is SQVTM, CDR2 ANQGSEA.

This chain joins TRBV18 and TRBJ2-1; D not resolved. CDR3 size: 14 residues. Germline-derived CDR1 and CDR2 are KGHSH and LQKENI. Between the trimmed V and J ends, which lost 0 bases and 5 bases, there was a span of 8 bases. CDR3 residues: CASSPPRVNNEQFF. Written as DNA, the CDR3 is TGTGCCAGCTCACCACCCCGGGTAAACAATGAGCAGTTCTTC.

The rearrangement links TRBV5-1 to TRBJ1-4; no firm D call. Germline V lookup: CDR1 SGHRS, CDR2 YFSETQ. CDR3 size: 14 residues. V was cut by 0 bases and J by 8 bases, with 11 bases left in between. Here the CDR3 DNA reads TGCGCCAGCAGCTTGGTTGGAAATGGGGAAAAACTGTTTTTT. This encodes CASSLVGNGEKLFF.

CDR3 sequence reads: CASSRRSYQETQYF. The DNA of the CDR3 is TGTGCCAGCAGCCGTCGAAGTTACCAAGAGACCCAGTACTTC. The V and J genes are TRBV7-2 and TRBJ2-5, with D uncertain. The CDR3 runs 14 residues. Germline V gene data show CDR1 as SGHTA and CDR2 as FQGNSA. V was pared by 5 bases and J by 0 bases, with 10 bases between.

The chain recombines TRBV29-1 with TRBJ2-7, with 10 bases matching TRBD1. This CDR3 is 13 amino acids long. Per the germline V gene, CDR1 is SQVTM and CDR2 is ANQGSEA. Losses at the gene ends were 4 bases for V and 6 bases for J; bases not matched to a gene: 6. The DNA of the CDR3 is TGCAGCGTTGTGGGGACAGGGGTCTCCGAGCAGTACTTC. Translating it yields CSVVGTGVSEQYF.

J is TRBJ1-4 and V is TRBV5-1, with a weak D call TRBD1 (5 bases). The CDR3 spans 14 residues. CDR1 SGHRS and CDR2 YFSETQ come from the germline V gene. V shed 8 bases and J shed 8 bases, with 19 bases lying between them. In nucleotides, the CDR3 is TGCGCCAGTCACGATAGTTTGGAGGGGGAAAAACTGTTTTTT. It codes for CASHDSLEGEKLFF.

The chain couples TRBV6-5 to TRBJ1-1, with TRBD1 as a possible D gene (5 bases). This CDR3 is built from 15 residues. Germline-derived CDR1 and CDR2 are MNHEY and SVGAGI. Trimming cost V 7 bases and J 5 bases, with 20 bases left between them. The CDR3, as DNA: TGTGCCAGCAATTGGGACTCCTTGGGGAGGACTGAAGCTTTCTTT. Translated: CASNWDSLGRTEAFF.

In this sample, this clone turned up a few times. Additional DNA sequences in this sample encode the identical CDR3. V and J are TRBV6-5 and TRBJ1-2, with 7 bases matching TRBD1. The CDR3 is 14 amino acids. The V gene end was trimmed by 6 bases and the J gene end by 0 bases; junction bases not matched to a gene: 4. Germline V gene data show CDR1 as MNHEY and CDR2 as SVGAGI. This chain's CDR3 is CASRAGGANYGYTF. In DNA form, the CDR3 reads TGTGCCAGCAGGGCAGGGGGAGCTAACTATGGCTACACCTTC.

This clone was found a few times. The rearrangement joins TRBV9 to TRBJ2-1, with D uncertain. Trimming pared 0 bases from V and 8 bases from J, leaving 15 bases between. Germline V gene lookup returns CDR1 SGDLS and CDR2 YYNGEE. This CDR3 is 15 amino acids long. For the CDR3, the DNA is TGTGCCAGCAGCGTAGATTTGAATGGGTTTGATGAGCAGTTCTTC. It specifies CASSVDLNGFDEQFF. The whole variable domain, filled in from reference TRBV9 and TRBJ2-1, reads DSGVTQTPKHLITATGQRVTLRCSPRSGDLSVYWYQQSLDQGLQFLIQYYNGEERAKGNILERFSAQQFPDLHSELNLSSLELGDSALYFCASSVDLNGFDEQFFGPGTRLTVL.

The chain couples TRBV6-5 to TRBJ2-7, with D unresolved. This CDR3 comprises 13 residues. CDR1 and CDR2 from the germline V gene are MNHEY and SVGAGI. The V end lost 11 bases, the J end lost 2 bases, and 16 bases lay between the germline ends. Here the CDR3 DNA reads TGTGCCTCTCGGGCAGAGCTCACCTACGAGCAGTACTTC. Its translation is CASRAELTYEQYF.

The chain uses TRBV4-1 and TRBJ2-1, with D perhaps matching TRBD1 or TRBD2 (5 bases each). V lost 0 bases, J lost 7 bases, and 13 bases lay in between. From germline, CDR1 is MGHRA and CDR2 YSYEKL. The CDR3 has 15 residues. The CDR3 spells CASSQEAEGSNEQFF. The CDR3 nucleotides are TGCGCCAGCAGCCAAGAGGCTGAGGGGTCGAATGAGCAGTTCTTC.